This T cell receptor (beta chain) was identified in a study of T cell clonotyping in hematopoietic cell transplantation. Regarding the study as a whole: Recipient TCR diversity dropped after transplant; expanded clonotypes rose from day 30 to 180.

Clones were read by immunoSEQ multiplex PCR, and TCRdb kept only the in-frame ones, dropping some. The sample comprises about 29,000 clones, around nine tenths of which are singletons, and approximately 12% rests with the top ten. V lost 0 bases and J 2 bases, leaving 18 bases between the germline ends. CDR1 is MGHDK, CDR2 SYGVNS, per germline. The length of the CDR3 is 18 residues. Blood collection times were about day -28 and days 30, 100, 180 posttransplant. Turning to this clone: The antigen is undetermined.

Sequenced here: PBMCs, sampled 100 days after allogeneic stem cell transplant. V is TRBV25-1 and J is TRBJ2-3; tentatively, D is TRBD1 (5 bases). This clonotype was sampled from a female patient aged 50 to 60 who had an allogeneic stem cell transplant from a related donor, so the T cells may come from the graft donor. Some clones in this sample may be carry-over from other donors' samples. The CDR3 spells CASSEYATSWGSTDTQYF. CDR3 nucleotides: TGTGCCAGCAGTGAATATGCTACATCATGGGGCTCCACAGATACGCAGTATTTT.